The 18 T cell receptor beta chains given below trace back to one sample, sequenced in a study of blood T cell repertoires in COVID-19. Method: immunoSEQ multiplex PCR; TCRdb's copy keeps in-frame clones and lacks some. The repertoire includes 470,000 or so clones, approximately 85% of them detected once, and more than 3% sits in the top ten. Material: peripheral blood. The receptor set was obtained from a human donor in a cohort sampled during active COVID-19.

This clone was seen a handful of times. The chain carries TRBV7-2 and TRBJ2-7, with a tentative D call TRBD1 (6 bases). Germline values: CDR1 SGHTA, CDR2 FQGNSA. The CDR3 covers 15 residues. V lost 1 base and J 2 bases, leaving 12 bases between the germline ends. The DNA for the CDR3 is TGTGCCAGCAGCTTAGAGGCAGGGGAGCCCTACGAGCAGTACTTC. It is translated as CASSLEAGEPYEQYF.

V is TRBV9 and J is TRBJ2-5; 7 bases are a match to TRBD2. With 0 bases clipped from V and 5 bases from J, the junction kept 4 bases outside the gene matches. The CDR3 consists of 14 residues. The germline V gene has CDR1 SGDLS and CDR2 YYNGEE. The DNA for the CDR3 is TGTGCCAGCAGCGTAGGAAGGCGGGAGGAGACCCAGTACTTC. Translated: CASSVGRREETQYF.

V and J are TRBV30 and TRBJ1-1, with no clear D. CDR1 is GTSNPN, CDR2 SVGIG, per germline (reference sequence). The CDR3 totals 13 residues. V lost 4 bases and J lost 0, with 9 bases in between. The CDR3 coding sequence is TGTGCCTGGACTGTAAACATGAACACTGAAGCTTTCTTT. It codes for CAWTVNMNTEAFF.

This chain connects TRBV11-3 to TRBJ2-6; 10 positions agree with TRBD1. CDR1 SGHNT and CDR2 YENEEA come from the germline V gene. The V gene end was trimmed by 1 base and the J gene end by 4 bases; junction bases not matched to a gene: 4. The CDR3 spans 17 residues. The CDR3 spells CASSLAGTGAGANVLTF. CDR3 bases: TGTGCCAGCAGCTTAGCTGGGACAGGGGCCGGGGCCAACGTCCTGACTTTC.

V and J are TRBV6-5 and TRBJ2-5, with D possibly being TRBD2 (5 bases). The CDR3 contains 15 residues. V lost 4 bases to trimming and J lost 4 bases, with 16 bases between them. Germline V gene lookup returns CDR1 MNHEY and CDR2 SVGAGI. CDR3 region: CASSSRNGVSETQYF. DNA of the CDR3: TGTGCCAGCAGTTCGAGGAACGGGGTCTCAGAGACCCAGTACTTC.

This clone was counted only a few times. The chain combines TRBV27 with TRBJ1-1; TRBD1 is a possible D gene (6 bases). V was pared by 4 bases and J by 8 bases, with 17 bases between. The CDR3 extends over 14 amino acids. The germline CDR1 and CDR2 sequences are MNHEY and SMNVEV (reference sequence). As DNA, the CDR3 is TGTGCCAGCAGTTCGCGTCAGGGGTTAAGGGAAGCTTTCTTT. This sequence encodes CASSSRQGLREAFF.

This chain links TRBV3-1 (or the pseudogene TRBV3-2) with TRBJ1-2; 7 nucleotides line up with TRBD1. With V trimmed by 7 bases and J by 2 bases, 1 base remained unmatched. The CDR3 sequence is 12 residues long. Per germline, CDR1 LGHDT and CDR2 YNNKEL (reference sequence). This CDR3 is CASTGGNYGYTF. The CDR3 DNA reads as TGTGCCAGCACAGGGGGAAACTATGGCTACACCTTC.

The genes are TRBV19 and TRBJ1-1, with a tentative D call TRBD1 (6 bases). V shed 4 bases and J shed 4 bases, with 16 bases lying between them. CDR1 is LNHDA and CDR2 is SQIVND in the germline V gene (reference sequence). The CDR3 has 15 residues. Written as DNA, the CDR3 is TGTGCCAGTAGTAGCCAAACAGGGTGGAGCACTGAAGCTTTCTTT. Translation gives CASSSQTGWSTEAFF.

The chain links TRBV27 to TRBJ1-6, with 10 bases that match TRBD1. This CDR3 contains 19 residues. CDR1 is MNHEY and CDR2 is SMNVEV in the germline V gene (reference sequence). V trimming: 2 bases; J trimming: 9 bases; junction bases outside the gene matches: 16. In DNA form, the CDR3 reads TGTGCCAGCAGTTTACTCTTCAGAACCGGGACAGGGGTTCTTTCACCCCTCCACTTT. This sequence encodes CASSLLFRTGTGVLSPLHF.

This clone came up many times. V usage is TRBV28 and J usage is TRBJ1-1; the match to TRBD1 covers 8 bases. J lost 7 bases, V lost 7 bases, and 8 bases had no gene match. CDR1 is MDHEN, CDR2 SYDVKM, per germline. This CDR3 comprises 13 residues. The chain's CDR3 is CASTLDRAGEAFF. Written as DNA, the CDR3 is TGTGCCAGCACCCTGGACAGGGCGGGTGAAGCTTTCTTT.

A single count supports this clone. J is TRBJ1-1 and V is TRBV19; 7 nucleotides align to TRBD1. The CDR3 totals 14 residues. V gave up 9 bases and J gave up 4 bases; unmatched junction bases: 11. The germline V gene has CDR1 LNHDA and CDR2 SQIVND (reference sequence). The CDR3 here is CASRPLTGTTEAFF. CDR3 DNA: TGTGCCAGCCGGCCTCTGACAGGGACCACTGAAGCTTTCTTT.

The chain has TRBV6-5 and TRBJ2-1; D is perhaps TRBD2 (7 bases). The CDR3 contains 13 residues. V was trimmed by 7 bases and J by 8 bases, leaving 15 bases between them. Germline V gives CDR1 MNHEY, CDR2 SVGAGI. Here the CDR3 DNA reads TGTGCCAGCAAGGGGGGGCTAACGGATGAGCAGTTCTTC. Translation: CASKGGLTDEQFF.

This clone was observed once. The chain carries TRBV28 and TRBJ2-1; 8 nucleotides match TRBD2. The J segment lost 11 bases and the V segment lost 6 bases, leaving 15 bases of the junction unmatched. Germline V gene data show CDR1 as MDHEN and CDR2 as SYDVKM. The CDR3 is 15 residues long. CDR3 nucleotide sequence: TGTGCCAGCAGGCCACTAGCGGATGGCGATGGGAAGCAGTTCTTC. It yields the protein CASRPLADGDGKQFF.

This chain links TRBV18 with TRBJ2-1; 14 bases align to TRBD2. The CDR3 length is 16 residues. V lost 6 bases to trimming and J lost 6 bases; unmatched junction nucleotides: 7. The germline V gene encodes CDR1 KGHSH and CDR2 LQKENI. Written as DNA, the CDR3 is TGTGCCAGCTCGCTTCAGACTAGCGGGGGGGCCAATGAGCAGTTCTTC. This gives the protein CASSLQTSGGANEQFF.

The chain uses TRBV5-5 and TRBJ2-7; 10 nucleotides line up with TRBD2. Germline assignment: CDR1 SGHKS and CDR2 YYEKEE (reference sequence). V was clipped by 2 bases and J by 3 bases; unmatched bases: 11. The CDR3 covers 17 residues. This CDR3 reads CASSLPGLAGVNYEQYF. The DNA for the CDR3 is TGTGCCAGCAGCTTACCTGGGCTAGCGGGAGTGAACTACGAGCAGTACTTC.

The CDR3 region is CASSGTGGTNEKLFF. The CDR3 DNA is TGTGCCAGCAGCGGAACAGGGGGAACTAATGAAAAACTGTTTTTT. This sequence joins TRBV3-1 (or the pseudogene TRBV3-2) and TRBJ1-4, with TRBD1 matching 8 bases. Germline V lookup: CDR1 LGHDT, CDR2 YNNKEL (reference sequence). The CDR3 has 15 amino acids. After removal of 5 bases from V and 1 base from J, the junction contained 3 bases not matched to a gene.

The chain joins TRBV18 to TRBJ2-5; a weak D match, TRBD1 (5 bases). This CDR3 is built from 13 residues. V dropped 4 bases and J dropped 2 bases, with 8 bases sitting between them. Per the germline V gene, CDR1 is KGHSH and CDR2 is LQKENI. This CDR3 reads CASSLRVQETQYF. For the CDR3, the DNA is TGTGCCAGCTCACTCAGGGTTCAAGAGACCCAGTACTTC.

This chain connects TRBV30 to TRBJ2-3; 9 nucleotides line up with TRBD2. After removal of 4 bases from V and 5 bases from J, the junction contained 10 bases not matched to a gene. The germline gives CDR1 GTSNPN, CDR2 SVGIG (reference sequence). The CDR3 has 15 residues. The CDR3 DNA reads TGTGCCTGGAAGGGGGGGGGACTAGCACTAGATACGCAGTATTTT. Translation: CAWKGGGLALDTQYF. Full variable domain (rest looked up from reference TRBV30 and TRBJ2-3): SQTIHQWPATLVQPVGSPLSLECTVEGTSNPNLYWYRQAAGRGLQLLFYSVGIGQISSEVPQNLSASRPQDRQFILSSKKLLLSDSGFYLCAWKGGGLALDTQYFGPGTRLTVL.